The source of this TCR beta chain is a study of T cells in Graves' hyperthyroidism and ophthalmopathy. CDR1 is SGHRS, CDR2 YFSETQ, per germline. The V gene end was trimmed by 1 base and the J gene end by 2 bases; junction bases not matched to a gene: 3. The CDR3 totals 14 residues. This clonotype was seen many times. The study included ophthalmopathy patients with Clinical Activity Score at least 3, NOSPECS grade at least 4 and duration under 3 months. Lactation, pregnancy, other autoimmune disease or uncontrolled infection excluded patients. Each diagnosis was grounded in clinical symptoms, serum thyroxine and TRAb, thyroid ultrasound, and orbital computed tomography. TCR beta CDR3 region amplification was performed from RNA transcripts. Initially, a first-round RT-PCR of the TCR CDR3 employed the HTBI primer set. Each CDR3 protein is one row after TCRdb ran MiXCR on the multiplex PCR reads. The table lists under 500,000 distinct CDR3 sequences, roughly 13% of them singletons, with around 28% in the top ten.

The sequenced material came from blood. The gene calls are TRBV5-1 and TRBJ2-7; 7 bases match TRBD1. The clonotype comes from a man aged 50 to 59 with Graves' ophthalmopathy. In DNA, the CDR3 is TGCGCCAGCAGCTTGACAGGGGCCGCCTACGAGCAGTACTTC. It specifies CASSLTGAAYEQYF.